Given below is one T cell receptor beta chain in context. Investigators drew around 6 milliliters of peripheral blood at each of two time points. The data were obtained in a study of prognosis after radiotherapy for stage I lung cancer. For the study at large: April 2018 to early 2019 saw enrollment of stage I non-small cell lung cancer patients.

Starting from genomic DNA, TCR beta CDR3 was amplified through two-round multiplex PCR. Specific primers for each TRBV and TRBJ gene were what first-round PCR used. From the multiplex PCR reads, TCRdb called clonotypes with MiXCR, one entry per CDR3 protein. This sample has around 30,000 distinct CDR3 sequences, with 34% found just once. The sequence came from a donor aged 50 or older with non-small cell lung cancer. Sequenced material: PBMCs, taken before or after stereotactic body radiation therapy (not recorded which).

CDR3 nucleotides: TGTGCCAGCAGTCCCACTAGTGTGGGGGCTACAGATACGCAGTATTTT. Amino acid sequence: CASSPTSVGATDTQYF. V is TRBV6-2 or TRBV6-3 and J is TRBJ2-3, with D tentatively TRBD1 (6 bases). This CDR3 has 16 residues. Trimming took off 5 bases at V and 3 bases at J, with 18 bases between the two ends. CDR1 and CDR2 (germline): MNHEY, SVGEGT.